This TCR beta chain appears in the sequencing data of a study of OX40 agonist ivuxolimab in advanced cancers. Looking at the study overall: The study gave patients intravenous ivuxolimab at 0.01 to 10 mg/kg every 2 weeks. Findings of the study overall: Dose levels from 0.1 to 3.0 mg/kg saw CD4+ and CD8+ blood T cells expand clonally by week 6. Expanded peripheral T cell antigen specificity was not determined.

The CDR3 has 16 amino acids. Germline V gene data show CDR1 as WSHSY and CDR2 as SAAADI. With 3 bases removed from V and 1 base from J, the gap between germline ends came to 12 bases. Sequencing used immunoSEQ multiplex PCR; TCRdb keeps in-frame clones, though not all of them. The sample shows more than 50,000 clones, roughly 83% of them seen only once. This clone appeared once. No antigen is known for it. Sequencing used CD4+ or CD8+ T cells sorted from blood, obtained in a trial of the OX40 agonist ivuxolimab. The TCR was taken from an adult with an advanced solid tumor such as melanoma, head and neck, liver or kidney cancer. This sequence joins TRBV10-2 and TRBJ2-2; D is uncertain. CDR3 in DNA: TGCGCCAGCAGTGATCCAGTAGATGGGAACACCGGGGAGCTGTTTTTT. Amino acids: CASSDPVDGNTGELFF.